The source of this TCR beta chain is a study of cytomegalovirus exposure and HLA in healthy donors. A multiplex PCR was run with 60 Vbeta primers and 13 Jbeta primers. The table came from immunoSEQ multiplex PCR; TCRdb's copy has only in-frame clones and leaves some out. The sample carries 110,000 to 150,000 clones, more than 80% recorded once. Looked up from germline, CDR1 is MNHEY and CDR2 is SMNVEV (reference sequence). V shed 8 bases, J shed 2 bases, and the junction held 7 bases outside the gene matches. The CDR3 runs to 15 residues. The V and J genes are TRBV27 and TRBJ2-3, with 10 bases that match TRBD2. This sequence originates from a woman in her 40s in good health and CMV-seropositive. The sequenced material came from PBMCs. The CDR3: CASFPLAGDTDTQYF. DNA for the CDR3: TGTGCCAGCTTTCCTCTAGCGGGAGACACAGATACGCAGTATTTT.